Presented here are 18 T cell receptor beta chains from one specimen sequenced in a study of blood T cell repertoires in COVID-19. TCRdb keeps only in-frame clones here, not all; method: immunoSEQ multiplex PCR. The sample has around 310,000 clones, around 89% seen once. The sequenced material came from peripheral blood. Source of these receptors: a woman in her thirties or forties with COVID-19, enrolled during active disease.

Note on this clone: The same CDR3 is also encoded by other DNA sequences in this sample. The V call is TRBV7-3, the J call TRBJ2-2; 7 bases align to TRBD1. Trimming removed 5 bases from V and 5 bases from J; junction bases left unmatched: 5. The germline V gene encodes CDR1 SGHTA and CDR2 FQGTGA. This CDR3 contains 14 residues. CDR3 in DNA: TGTGCCAGCAGCCGACAGGGAAATACCGGGGAGCTGTTTTTT. Translation gives CASSRQGNTGELFF.

This chain links TRBV5-1 with TRBJ2-1; TRBD2 matches 11 bases. V gave up 0 bases and J gave up 7 bases; unmatched junction bases: 3. This CDR3 has 15 amino acids. The germline V gene has CDR1 SGHRS and CDR2 YFSETQ. The CDR3 coding sequence is TGCGCCAGCAGCTTGGTAGCGGGAGGGGCAAATGAGCAGTTCTTC. The encoded protein is CASSLVAGGANEQFF.

The CDR3 nucleotides are TGTGCCAGCAGCTTCTTCAGCGGCTCTGGAAACACCATATATTTT. Its protein product is CASSFFSGSGNTIYF. This chain joins TRBV5-4 and TRBJ1-3; no definite D call. This CDR3 region has 15 residues. Germline V CDR1 and CDR2: SGHNT, YYREEE (reference sequence). The V and J ends lost 2 bases and 0 bases respectively, with 9 bases between them.

V and J are TRBV19 and TRBJ1-2, with D maybe TRBD1 (6 bases). V dropped 2 bases and J dropped 6 bases, with 13 bases sitting between them. CDR3 length equals 14 residues. Germline V lookup: CDR1 LNHDA, CDR2 SQIVND (reference sequence). The CDR3 coding sequence is TGTGCCAGTAGTATATTGGGGGCGCACGATGGCTACACCTTC. Protein sequence: CASSILGAHDGYTF. Combining the CDR3 with reference TRBV19 and TRBJ1-2 gives the whole variable domain DGGITQSPKYLFRKEGQNVTLSCEQNLNHDAMYWYRQDPGQGLRLIYYSQIVNDFQKGDIAEGYSVSREKKESFPLTVTSAQKNPTAFYLCASSILGAHDGYTFGSGTRLTVV.

The V gene is TRBV6-1, the J gene TRBJ2-2; 8 bases agree with TRBD2. Unmatched junction bases numbered 7, after V lost 4 bases and J lost 3 bases. Germline CDR1 reads MNHNS; CDR2 reads SASEGT. This CDR3 is built from 16 residues. CDR3 sequence reads: CASSVDSGSDTGELFF. The DNA for the CDR3 is TGTGCCAGCAGTGTTGACAGCGGGAGTGACACCGGGGAGCTGTTTTTT.

V and J are TRBV15 and TRBJ1-1; D gene unclear. Germline V gene sequence: CDR1 LNHNV, CDR2 YYDKDF (reference sequence). The CDR3 is made up of 12 amino acids. V gave up 5 bases and J gave up 7 bases, with 11 bases separating them. CDR3 nucleotide sequence: TGTGCCACCAGCCAAAATTCCATTGAAGCTTTCTTT. This encodes CATSQNSIEAFF.

This chain connects TRBV28 to TRBJ1-4; D is uncertain. The CDR3 is made up of 15 amino acids. V gave up 3 bases and J gave up 1 base, with 9 bases separating them. From germline, CDR1 is MDHEN and CDR2 SYDVKM. The CDR3 spells CASSLRAGTNEKLFF. The CDR3, as DNA: TGTGCCAGCAGTTTGAGGGCGGGAACTAATGAAAAACTGTTTTTT.

The V gene is TRBV5-1, the J gene TRBJ2-7, with TRBD2 matching over 7 bases. With 3 bases clipped from V and 3 bases from J, the junction kept 9 bases outside the gene matches. The germline V gene has CDR1 SGHRS and CDR2 YFSETQ. The CDR3 is 15 amino acids. This CDR3 is CASSWGGRRNYEQYF. Written as DNA, the CDR3 is TGCGCCAGCAGCTGGGGGGGACGGCGGAACTACGAGCAGTACTTC.

The chain uses TRBV12-2 and TRBJ1-1; TRBD1 was called by the table and not checked on the DNA. TRBV12-2 is listed as a pseudogene. CDR3 size: 13 residues. The CDR3 loop is CASRSRLNTEAFF. CDR3 nucleotides: TGTGCAAGTAGGTCCAGGTTGAACACTGAAGCTTTCTTT.

V is TRBV5-1 and J is TRBJ1-1; TRBD1 is a possible D gene (6 bases). Germline V CDR1 and CDR2: SGHRS, YFSETQ. The germline V and J ends were trimmed by 3 bases and 0 bases, with 12 bases remaining between them. The CDR3 contains 15 residues. The CDR3 nucleotides are TGCGCCAGCAGCTCCGGACAGCCCATGAACACTGAAGCTTTCTTT. Its protein product is CASSSGQPMNTEAFF.

DNA of the CDR3: TGTGCCAGCAGCTCGATGGGGCGACCCTACGAGCAGTACTTC. Residues: CASSSMGRPYEQYF. The J gene is TRBJ2-7, the V gene TRBV5-6; weak D call: TRBD1 (5 bases). This CDR3 is built from 14 residues. Germline-derived CDR1 and CDR2 are SGHDT and YYEEEE. V gave up 3 bases and J gave up 2 bases, with 12 bases separating them.

This clone was detected a few times. The chain couples TRBV18 to TRBJ2-7; 7 bases line up with TRBD2. V dropped 4 bases and J dropped 2; count of bases not matched to a gene: 5. This CDR3 region has 14 residues. Germline lookup yields CDR1 KGHSH and CDR2 LQKENI. This CDR3 is CASSLREGTYEQYF. DNA of the CDR3: TGTGCCAGCTCACTCAGGGAGGGTACCTACGAGCAGTACTTC.

The chain carries TRBV18 and TRBJ2-7; TRBD1 matches 7 bases. The CDR3 is made up of 12 amino acids. The J segment lost 6 bases and the V segment lost 2 bases, leaving 1 base of the junction unmatched. Germline V gives CDR1 KGHSH, CDR2 LQKENI. CDR3 protein: CASSPTGVEQYF. The CDR3 coding sequence is TGTGCCAGCTCACCAACAGGGGTCGAGCAGTACTTC.

This clone was seen a single time. The chain couples TRBV28 to TRBJ2-2; perhaps TRBD2 as D (5 bases). Germline loops: CDR1 MDHEN, CDR2 SYDVKM. V lost 5 bases and J lost 6, with 10 bases in between. The CDR3 runs 13 residues. CDR3 residues: CASSPPRAGELFF. CDR3 sequence (DNA): TGTGCCAGCAGTCCTCCGCGGGCCGGGGAGCTGTTTTTT.

The chain joins TRBV6-5 to TRBJ2-5, with D perhaps TRBD2 (5 bases). Deletions cut 8 bases from V and 3 bases from J, with 13 bases between. This CDR3 comprises 13 residues. Germline assignment: CDR1 MNHEY and CDR2 SVGAGI. The DNA of the CDR3 is TGTGCCAGCTGCCCCCCCGGGGAAGAGACCCAGTACTTC. This sequence encodes CASCPPGEETQYF.

This clone was recorded a few times. The chain has TRBV7-3 and TRBJ2-3; D is unresolved. The V end lost 2 bases, the J end lost 4 bases, and 4 bases lay between the germline ends. The length of the CDR3 is 12 residues. The germline V gene encodes CDR1 SGHTA and CDR2 FQGTGA. DNA for the CDR3: TGTGCCAGCAGCTTACTTTCAGATACGCAGTATTTT. Translation: CASSLLSDTQYF.

This clone appeared a single time. The chain has TRBV9 and TRBJ2-7; D is possibly TRBD2 (6 bases). Between the trimmed V and J ends, which lost 2 bases and 0 bases, there was a span of 21 bases. Per germline, CDR1 SGDLS and CDR2 YYNGEE. This CDR3 is built from 18 residues. The CDR3 DNA reads as TGTGCCAGCAGCGTTCATCCTACTCGGGGGTCACCCTCCTACGAGCAGTACTTC. Encoded protein: CASSVHPTRGSPSYEQYF.

J is TRBJ2-7 and V is TRBV4-3; 7 nucleotides agree with TRBD1. The CDR3 is made up of 19 amino acids. The germline V gene has CDR1 LGHNA and CDR2 YSLEER. The J segment lost 2 bases and the V segment lost 1 base, leaving 17 bases of the junction unmatched. The CDR3 DNA reads as TGCGCCAGCAGCCAAGGGGTGGGACAGCTACCAGGGAACACCTACGAGCAGTACTTC. Translated: CASSQGVGQLPGNTYEQYF.